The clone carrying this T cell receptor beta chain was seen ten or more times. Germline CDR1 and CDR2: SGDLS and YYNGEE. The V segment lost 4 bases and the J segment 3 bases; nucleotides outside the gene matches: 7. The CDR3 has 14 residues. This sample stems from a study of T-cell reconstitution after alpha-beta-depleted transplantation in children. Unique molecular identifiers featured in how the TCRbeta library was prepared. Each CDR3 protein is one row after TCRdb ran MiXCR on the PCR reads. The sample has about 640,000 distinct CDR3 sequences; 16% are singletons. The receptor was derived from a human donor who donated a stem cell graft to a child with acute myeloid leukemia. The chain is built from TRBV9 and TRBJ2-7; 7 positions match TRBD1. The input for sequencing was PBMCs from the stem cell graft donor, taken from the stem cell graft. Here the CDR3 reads CASSQGQRSYEQYF. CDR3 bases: TGTGCCAGCAGCCAGGGACAGAGGAGCTACGAGCAGTACTTC.